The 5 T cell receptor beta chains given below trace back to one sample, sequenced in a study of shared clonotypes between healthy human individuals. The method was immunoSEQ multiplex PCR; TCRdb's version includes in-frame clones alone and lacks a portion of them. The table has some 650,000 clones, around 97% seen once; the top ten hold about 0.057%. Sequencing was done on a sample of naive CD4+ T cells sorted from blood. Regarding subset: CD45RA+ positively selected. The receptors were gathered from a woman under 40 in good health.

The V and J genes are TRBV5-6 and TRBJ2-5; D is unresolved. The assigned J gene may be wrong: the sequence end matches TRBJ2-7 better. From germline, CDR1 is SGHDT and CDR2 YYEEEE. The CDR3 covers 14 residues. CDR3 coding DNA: TGTGCCAGCAGCTTGGACGCTAGGATCGCCGAGCAGTACTTC. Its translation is CASSLDARIAEQYF.

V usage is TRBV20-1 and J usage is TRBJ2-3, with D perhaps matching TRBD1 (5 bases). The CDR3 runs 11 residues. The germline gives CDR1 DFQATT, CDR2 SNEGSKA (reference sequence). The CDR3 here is CSTGYTDTQYF. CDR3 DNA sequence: TGCAGCACAGGCTACACAGATACGCAGTATTTT.

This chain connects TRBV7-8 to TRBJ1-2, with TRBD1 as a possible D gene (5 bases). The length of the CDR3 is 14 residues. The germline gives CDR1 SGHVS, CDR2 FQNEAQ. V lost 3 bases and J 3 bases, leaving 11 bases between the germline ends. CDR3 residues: CASSFGDGYYGYTF. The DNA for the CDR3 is TGTGCCAGCAGCTTTGGGGACGGATACTATGGCTACACCTTC.

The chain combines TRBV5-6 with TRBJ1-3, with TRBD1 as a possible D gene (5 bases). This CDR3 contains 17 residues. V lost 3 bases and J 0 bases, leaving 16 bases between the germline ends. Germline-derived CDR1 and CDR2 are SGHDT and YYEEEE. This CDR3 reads CASSYGGVFSSGNTIYF. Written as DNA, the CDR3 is TGTGCCAGCAGCTATGGGGGGGTCTTCTCCTCTGGAAACACCATATATTTT. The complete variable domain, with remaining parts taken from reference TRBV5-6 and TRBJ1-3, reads DAGVTQSPTHLIKTRGQQVTLRCSPKSGHDTVSWYQQALGQGPQFIFQYYEEEERQRGNFPDRFSGHQFPNYSSELNVNALLLGDSALYLCASSYGGVFSSGNTIYFGEGSWLTVV.

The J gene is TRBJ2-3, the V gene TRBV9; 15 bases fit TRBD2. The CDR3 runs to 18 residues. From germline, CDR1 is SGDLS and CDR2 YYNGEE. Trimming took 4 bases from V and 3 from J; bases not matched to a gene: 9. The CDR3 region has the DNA TGTGCCAGCAGCCTGGGACTAGCGGGAGGCGTAACAACAGATACGCAGTATTTT. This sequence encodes CASSLGLAGGVTTDTQYF. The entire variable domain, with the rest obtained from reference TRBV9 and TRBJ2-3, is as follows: DSGVTQTPKHLITATGQRVTLRCSPRSGDLSVYWYQQSLDQGLQFLIQYYNGEERAKGNILERFSAQQFPDLHSELNLSSLELGDSALYFCASSLGLAGGVTTDTQYFGPGTRLTVL.